The 7 T cell receptor beta chains reported below all come from one sample, sequenced in a study of Ad26.COV2.S vaccination and SARS-CoV-2 variants. The treatment here: approximately 18 received Ad26.COV2.S at low or high dose, single or two shots; roughly five received placebo; per-sample allocation not given. All samples were drawn on day 63, counting from the first vaccine or placebo injection. Sequencing used immunoSEQ multiplex PCR; TCRdb keeps in-frame clones, though not all of them. The sample shows around 300,000 clones, 80% to 90% of them seen only once. Specimen: peripheral blood, collected in a trial of Ad26.COV2.S vaccine versus placebo. The receptors originated from a person between 18 and 59 years old who received the Ad26.COV2.S COVID-19 vaccine or a placebo.

This chain joins TRBV6-5 and TRBJ1-2, with 9 positions matching TRBD1. Germline V gene data show CDR1 as MNHEY and CDR2 as SVGAGI. The CDR3 loop spans 15 amino acids. The V and J ends lost 3 bases and 0 bases, in that order; junction bases with no gene match: 2. The CDR3: CASSYTGGTNYGYTF. The CDR3 DNA sequence: TGTGCCAGCAGTTATACAGGGGGCACTAACTATGGCTACACCTTC.

CDR3 region: CASSEYGGIGELFF. CDR3 DNA: TGTGCCAGCAGTGAATACGGGGGAATAGGGGAGCTGTTTTTT. The J gene is TRBJ2-2, the V gene TRBV25-1; D is possibly TRBD2 (6 bases). Looked up from germline, CDR1 is MGHDK and CDR2 is SYGVNS. The CDR3 contains 14 residues. V shed 0 bases and J shed 8 bases, with 10 bases lying between them.

This clone was seen only a few times. The chain couples TRBV3-1 (or the pseudogene TRBV3-2) to TRBJ1-5; TRBD1 aligns across 9 bases. CDR3 length: 16 residues. The germline CDR1 and CDR2 sequences are LGHDT and YNNKEL (reference sequence). With V trimmed by 1 base and J by 7 bases, 8 bases remained unmatched. The CDR3 DNA reads TGTGCCAGCAGCCAAGGATACAGGGGGCGCTGGCAGCCCCAGCATTTT. The encoded protein is CASSQGYRGRWQPQHF.

J is TRBJ1-5 and V is TRBV28; possible D gene TRBD1, 6 bases. The germline V gene has CDR1 MDHEN and CDR2 SYDVKM. Trimming removed 5 bases at V and 7 bases at J, with 18 bases between. The CDR3 covers 15 residues. The chain's CDR3 is CASSLLTGSRQPQHF. In DNA form, the CDR3 reads TGTGCCAGCAGTCTGCTTACAGGGTCAAGACAGCCCCAGCATTTT.

This clone was counted ten times or more. The junction departs from the called germline gene at one end, perhaps through a read error. The V and J genes are TRBV7-9 and TRBJ1-1; no clear D. CDR3 length: 13 amino acids. Germline V CDR1 and CDR2: SEHNR, FQNEAQ (reference sequence). The CDR3 nucleotides read TGTGCCAGCCGCTTCCCGTCAGGTTCTGAAGCTTTCTTT. Amino acids: CASRFPSGSEAFF.

This chain uses TRBV25-1 with TRBJ2-7; D could derive from TRBD1 or TRBD2 (5 bases each). This CDR3 has 14 amino acids. Germline V gene data show CDR1 as MGHDK and CDR2 as SYGVNS. The germline V and J ends were trimmed by 2 bases and 5 bases, with 13 bases remaining between them. CDR3 in DNA: TGTGCCAGCAGTGAACCCGGGACCTACGACGAGCAGTACTTC. The encoded protein is CASSEPGTYDEQYF.

The gene calls are TRBV7-9 and TRBJ1-4; TRBD1 matches at 9 bases. Germline CDR1 SEHNR, CDR2 FQNEAQ (reference sequence). Trimming at V came to 3 bases and at J to 7 bases, leaving 12 bases not matched to a gene. The CDR3 has 17 amino acids. CDR3 bases: TGTGCCAGCAGCTTGGGATCCGGGGGACAGGGTCTTGAAAAACTGTTTTTT. Translated, it gives CASSLGSGGQGLEKLFF.